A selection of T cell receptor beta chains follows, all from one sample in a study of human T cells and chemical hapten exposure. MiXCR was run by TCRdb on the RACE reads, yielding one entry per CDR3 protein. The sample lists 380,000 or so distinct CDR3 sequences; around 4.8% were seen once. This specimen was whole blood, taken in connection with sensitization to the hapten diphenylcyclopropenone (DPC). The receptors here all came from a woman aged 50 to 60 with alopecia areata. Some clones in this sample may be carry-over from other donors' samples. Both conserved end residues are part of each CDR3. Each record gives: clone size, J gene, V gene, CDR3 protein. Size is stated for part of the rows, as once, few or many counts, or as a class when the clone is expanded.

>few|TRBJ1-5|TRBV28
CASREGWSNQPQHF
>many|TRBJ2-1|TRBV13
CASALSPGLASNEQFF
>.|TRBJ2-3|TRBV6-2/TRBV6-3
CASSWYPGQKSTDTQYF
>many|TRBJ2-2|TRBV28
CASSYPAENTGELFF
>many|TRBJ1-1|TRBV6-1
CASSGIGNTEAFF
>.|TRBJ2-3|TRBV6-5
CASSYFREESTDTQYF
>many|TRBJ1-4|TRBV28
CASRGTNDGEKLFF
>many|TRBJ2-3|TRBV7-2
CASSLVVGVTDTQYF
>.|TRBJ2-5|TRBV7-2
CASSPQVGGRQETQYF
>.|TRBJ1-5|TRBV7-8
CASSLAYWTTSNQPQHF
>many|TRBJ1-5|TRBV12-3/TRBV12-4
CASLGGLGNQPQHF
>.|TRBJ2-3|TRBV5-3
CARSPPSGGRADTQYF
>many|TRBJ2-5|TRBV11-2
CASSSAGDKTQYF
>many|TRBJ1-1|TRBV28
CASSQRTGRTEAFF
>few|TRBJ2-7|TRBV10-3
CAISEEREGREEQYF
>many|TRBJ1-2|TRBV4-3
CASSQVGRPPDTF
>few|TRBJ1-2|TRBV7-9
CASSDGLLSNYGYTF
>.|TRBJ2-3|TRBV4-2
CASSQGPAGASDTQYF
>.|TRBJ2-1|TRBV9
CASSPLSSGHSYNEQFF
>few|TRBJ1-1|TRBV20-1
CSARGDGLNTEAFF
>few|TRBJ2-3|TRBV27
CASSLSSSGATDTQYF
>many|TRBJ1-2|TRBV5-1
CASSSVSGYGGYTF
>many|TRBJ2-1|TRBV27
CASIRSAGANEQFF
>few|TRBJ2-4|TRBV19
CASSYARGNIQYF
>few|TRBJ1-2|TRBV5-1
CASSWGRNHGYTF
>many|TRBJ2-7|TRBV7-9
CASSPDRAPGYEQYF
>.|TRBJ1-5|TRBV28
CASSAQISNQPQHF
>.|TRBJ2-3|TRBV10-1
CASSNTTSTRYTDTQYF
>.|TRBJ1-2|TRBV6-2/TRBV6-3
CASSYSLGGVLANYGYTF
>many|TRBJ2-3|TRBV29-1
CSVASGTDTQYF
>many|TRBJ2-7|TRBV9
CASSPRDYAGAYEQYF
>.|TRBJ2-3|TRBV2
CASSPRHQGTDTQYF
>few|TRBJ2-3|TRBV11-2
CASRGFSGRADTDTQYF
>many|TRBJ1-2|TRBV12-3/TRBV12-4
CASSPNLVRGSYGYTF
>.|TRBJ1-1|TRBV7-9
CASSLAGRDEAFF
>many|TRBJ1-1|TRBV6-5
CASSYSPAQGTEAFF
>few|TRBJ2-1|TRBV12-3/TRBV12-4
CASSLRSGGYNEQFF
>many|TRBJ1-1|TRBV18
CASSPPGSFSWTEAFF
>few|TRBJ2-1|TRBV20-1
CSARDPSKRGALSEQFF
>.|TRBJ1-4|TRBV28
CASIPRQGQKLFF
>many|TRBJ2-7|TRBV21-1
CASSKACRNSYEQYF
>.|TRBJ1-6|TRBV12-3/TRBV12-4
CASKSIYNSPLHF